This T cell receptor (beta chain) is from a study of blood T cell repertoires in COVID-19. For the study at large: Specimens from acute and convalescent COVID-19 originated in the United States, Italy and Spain. T cells, B-cell-depleted T cells, or PBMCs provided the cDNA or gDNA that served as material.

Germline CDR1 and CDR2: SQVTM and ANQGSEA. Unmatched junction bases numbered 7, after V lost 8 bases and J lost 8 bases. The CDR3 runs to 11 residues. The table came from immunoSEQ multiplex PCR; TCRdb's copy has only in-frame clones and leaves some out. The sample lists 150,000 to 200,000 clones; around 80% were seen once. The specimen sequenced was peripheral blood. This TCR was recovered from an elderly woman with active or convalescent COVID-19. The genes are TRBV29-1 and TRBJ1-2; 8 positions match TRBD1. CDR3 residues: CSSQDREGYTF. The DNA of the CDR3 is TGCAGCTCTCAGGACAGGGAAGGCTACACCTTC.